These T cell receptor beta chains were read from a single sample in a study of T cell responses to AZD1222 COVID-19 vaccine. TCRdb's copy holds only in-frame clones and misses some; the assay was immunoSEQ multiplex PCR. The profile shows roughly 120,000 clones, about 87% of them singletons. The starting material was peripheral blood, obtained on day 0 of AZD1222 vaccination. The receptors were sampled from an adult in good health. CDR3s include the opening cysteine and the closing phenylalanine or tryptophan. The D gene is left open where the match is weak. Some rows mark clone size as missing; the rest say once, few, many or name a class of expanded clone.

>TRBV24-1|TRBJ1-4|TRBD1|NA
CATSSRGGEKLFF
TGTGCCACCAGTAGCAGGGGGGGCGAAAAACTGTTTTTT
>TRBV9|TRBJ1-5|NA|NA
CASSVGGASNQPQHF
TGTGCCAGCAGCGTAGGGGGGGCGAGCAATCAGCCCCAGCATTTT
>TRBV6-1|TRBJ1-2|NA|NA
CASSEARSPSYGYTF
TGTGCCAGCAGTGAAGCGCGGTCACCCAGCTATGGCTACACCTTC
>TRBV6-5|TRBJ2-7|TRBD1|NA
CASTGTGLYEQYF
TGTGCCAGCACGGGGACAGGTCTCTACGAGCAGTACTTC
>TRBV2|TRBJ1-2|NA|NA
CASTTSHGYTF
TGTGCCAGCACCACATCGCATGGCTACACCTTC
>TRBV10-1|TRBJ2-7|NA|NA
CASSDSGVYEQYF
TGCGCCAGCAGTGATTCAGGGGTCTACGAGCAGTACTTC
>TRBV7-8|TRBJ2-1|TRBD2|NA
CASSPQLAVTYNEQFF
TGTGCCAGCAGCCCCCAACTAGCGGTTACCTACAATGAGCAGTTCTTC
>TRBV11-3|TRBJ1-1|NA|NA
CASSPGLDGTEAFF
TGTGCCAGCAGCCCGGGTCTCGACGGCACTGAAGCTTTCTTT
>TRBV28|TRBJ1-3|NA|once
CASTSTGTGNGNTIYF
TGTGCCAGCACCTCTACAGGCACAGGGAACGGAAACACCATATATTTT
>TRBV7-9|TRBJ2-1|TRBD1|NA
CASSFRAGTGGSEQFF
TGTGCCAGCAGCTTTCGTGCCGGGACAGGGGGGAGTGAGCAGTTCTTC
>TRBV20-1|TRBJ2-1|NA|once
CSARDNEQFF
TGCAGTGCTAGGGACAATGAGCAGTTCTTC
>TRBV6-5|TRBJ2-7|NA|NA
CASSWTREKQYF
TGTGCCAGCAGCTGGACCCGGGAAAAGCAGTACTTC
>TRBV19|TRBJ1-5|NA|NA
CASSIQGPRQPQHF
TGTGCCAGTAGTATCCAGGGCCCCCGACAGCCCCAGCATTTT
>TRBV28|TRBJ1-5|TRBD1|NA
CASSGGTVNQPQHF
TGTGCCAGCAGTGGGGGGACAGTGAATCAGCCCCAGCATTTT